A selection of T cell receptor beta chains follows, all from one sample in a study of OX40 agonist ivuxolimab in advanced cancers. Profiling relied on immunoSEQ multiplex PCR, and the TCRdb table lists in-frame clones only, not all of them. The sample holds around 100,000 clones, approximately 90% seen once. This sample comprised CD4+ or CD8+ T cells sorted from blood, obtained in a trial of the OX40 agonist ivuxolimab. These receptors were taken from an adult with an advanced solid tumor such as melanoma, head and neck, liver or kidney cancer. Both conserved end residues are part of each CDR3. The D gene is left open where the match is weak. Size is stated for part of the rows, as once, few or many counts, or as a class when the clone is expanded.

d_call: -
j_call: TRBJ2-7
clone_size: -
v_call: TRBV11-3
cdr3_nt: TGTGCCAGCAGCTTAGAAATTGGACAAGAGGGCTCCTACGAGCAGTACTTC
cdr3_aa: CASSLEIGQEGSYEQYF

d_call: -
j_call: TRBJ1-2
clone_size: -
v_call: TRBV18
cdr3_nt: TGTGCCAGCTCACCAATAAGGGGCGATGGTGAAAACTATGGCTACACCTTC
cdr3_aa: CASSPIRGDGENYGYTF

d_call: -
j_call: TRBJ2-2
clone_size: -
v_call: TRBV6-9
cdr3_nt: TGTGCCAGCCGCCCCCACGCGTTTTACACCGGGGAGCTGTTTTTT
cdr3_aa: CASRPHAFYTGELFF

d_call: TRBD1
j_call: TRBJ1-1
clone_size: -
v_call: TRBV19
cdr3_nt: TGTGCCAGTAGTTTTCACCGGGACAGGATAACTACCCCAACTGAAGCTTTCTTT
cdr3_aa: CASSFHRDRITTPTEAFF

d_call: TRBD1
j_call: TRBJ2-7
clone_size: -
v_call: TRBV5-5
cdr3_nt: TGTGCCAGCAGCAAAACCGGGACAGGGGGAAATGAGCAGTACTTC
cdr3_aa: CASSKTGTGGNEQYF

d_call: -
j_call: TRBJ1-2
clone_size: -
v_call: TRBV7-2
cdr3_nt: TGTGCCAGCAGTTTAGATCCCAACTATGGCTACACCTTC
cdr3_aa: CASSLDPNYGYTF

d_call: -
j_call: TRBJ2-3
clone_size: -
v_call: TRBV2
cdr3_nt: TGTGCCAGCAGTGATTTCGGGAAGGCGCAGTATTTT
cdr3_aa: CASSDFGKAQYF

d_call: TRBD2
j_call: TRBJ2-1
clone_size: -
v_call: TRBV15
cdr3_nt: TGTGCCACCAGCAGAGATTTCGGGGACTACTACAATGAGCAGTTCTTC
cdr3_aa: CATSRDFGDYYNEQFF

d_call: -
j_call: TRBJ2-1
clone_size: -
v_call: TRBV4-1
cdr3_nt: TGCGCCAGCAGTTTTGGACGAGGCTACAATGAGCAGTTCTTC
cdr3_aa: CASSFGRGYNEQFF

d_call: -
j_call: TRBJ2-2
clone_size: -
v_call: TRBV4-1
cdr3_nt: TGCGCCAGCAGCCGACCGGGACAGAACACCGGGGAGCTGTTTTTT
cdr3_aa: CASSRPGQNTGELFF

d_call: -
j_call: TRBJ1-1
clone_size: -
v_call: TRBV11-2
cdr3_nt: TGTGCCAGCAGCCCCCGACGGGCAGGCGTGAACACTGAAGCTTTCTTT
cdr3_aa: CASSPRRAGVNTEAFF

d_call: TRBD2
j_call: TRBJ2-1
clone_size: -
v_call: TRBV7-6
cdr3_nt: TGTGCCAGCACCAAAATAGCGGGAGGGGTCGATGAGCAGTTCTTC
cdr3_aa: CASTKIAGGVDEQFF

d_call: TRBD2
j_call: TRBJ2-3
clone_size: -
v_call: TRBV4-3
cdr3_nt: TGCGCCAGCAGCCCCTCCGGGACTAGCGGGACAGATACGCAGTATTTT
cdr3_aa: CASSPSGTSGTDTQYF

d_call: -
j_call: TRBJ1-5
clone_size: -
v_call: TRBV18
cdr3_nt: TGTGCCAGCTCACTGGGGGACGGAGCCTCAGGGCAGCCCCAGCATTTT
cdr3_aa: CASSLGDGASGQPQHF

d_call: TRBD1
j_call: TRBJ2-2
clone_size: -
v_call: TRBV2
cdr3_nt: TGTGCCACCTATGGGACAGGGTACACCGGGGAGCTGTTTTTT
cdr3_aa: CATYGTGYTGELFF

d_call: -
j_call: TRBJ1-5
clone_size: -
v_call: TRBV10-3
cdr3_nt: TGTGCCATCAGTGAAAAGGCAGGGCCGGGGCAGCCCCAGCATTTT
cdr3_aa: CAISEKAGPGQPQHF

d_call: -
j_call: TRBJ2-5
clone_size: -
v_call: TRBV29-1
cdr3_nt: TGCAGCGTCAGGACCGGAACCACGGGGGAGCAGTACTTC
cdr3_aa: CSVRTGTTGEQYF

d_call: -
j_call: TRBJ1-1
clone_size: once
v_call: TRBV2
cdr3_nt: TGTGCCAGCAGTGAAGCAGGCTTGCGGACTCAGGTCCAAGCTTTCTTT
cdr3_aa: CASSEAGLRTQVQAFF

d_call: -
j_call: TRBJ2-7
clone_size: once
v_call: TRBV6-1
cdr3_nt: TGTGCCAGCAGTGAATCCGGACGTCTGAGGCAGTACTTC
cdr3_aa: CASSESGRLRQYF

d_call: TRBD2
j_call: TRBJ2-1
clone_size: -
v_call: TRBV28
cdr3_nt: TGTGCCAGCAGTTTAGGTTCCCGGGAGGGCCAAAATGAGCAGTTCTTC
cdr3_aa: CASSLGSREGQNEQFF

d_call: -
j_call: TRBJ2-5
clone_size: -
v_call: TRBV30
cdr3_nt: TGTGCCTGGACCGCGTTCGGAGAGACCCAGTACTTC
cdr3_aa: CAWTAFGETQYF

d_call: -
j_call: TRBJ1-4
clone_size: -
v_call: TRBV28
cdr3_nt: TGTGCCAGCACCACAACTAATGAAAAACTGTTTTTT
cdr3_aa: CASTTTNEKLFF

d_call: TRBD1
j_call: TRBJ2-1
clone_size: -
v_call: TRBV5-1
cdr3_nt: TGCGCCAGCACAATACAGGGGGACCTAATCTACAATGAGCAGTTCTTC
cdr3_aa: CASTIQGDLIYNEQFF

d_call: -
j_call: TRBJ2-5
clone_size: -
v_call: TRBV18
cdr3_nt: TGTGCCAGCCGCGGGACGGCCCGGGAGACCCAGTACTTC
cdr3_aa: CASRGTARETQYF

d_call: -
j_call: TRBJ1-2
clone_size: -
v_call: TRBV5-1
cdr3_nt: TGCGCCAGCAGCGCGGAGGTTAACTATGGCTACACCTTC
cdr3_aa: CASSAEVNYGYTF

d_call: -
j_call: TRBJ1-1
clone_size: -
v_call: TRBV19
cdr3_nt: TGTGCCAGTAGTATCCAGGGAAGGGGCACTGAAGCTTTCTTT
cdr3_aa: CASSIQGRGTEAFF

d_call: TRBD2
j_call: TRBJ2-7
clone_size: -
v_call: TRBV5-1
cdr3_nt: TGCGCCAGCAGCTTGGAACTAGCGGGAGAGGGCGAGCAGTACTTC
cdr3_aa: CASSLELAGEGEQYF

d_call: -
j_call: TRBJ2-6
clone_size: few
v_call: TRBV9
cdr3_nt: TGTGCCAGCAGCGTAGCTGGGGCCAACGTCCTGACTTTC
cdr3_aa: CASSVAGANVLTF

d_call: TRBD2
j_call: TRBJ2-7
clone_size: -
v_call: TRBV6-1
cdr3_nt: TGTGCCAGCAGCCTAGCGGAGTGGTACGAGCAGTACTTC
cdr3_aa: CASSLAEWYEQYF

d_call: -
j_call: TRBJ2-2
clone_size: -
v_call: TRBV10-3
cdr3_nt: TGTGCCATCAGTGAACCCGCTAGAAGCGATAACACCGGGGAGCTGTTTTTT
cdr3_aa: CAISEPARSDNTGELFF

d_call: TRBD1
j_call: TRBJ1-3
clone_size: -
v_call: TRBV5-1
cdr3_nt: TGCGCCAGCAGCCCCGACAGGGCTGGAAACACCATATATTTT
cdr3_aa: CASSPDRAGNTIYF

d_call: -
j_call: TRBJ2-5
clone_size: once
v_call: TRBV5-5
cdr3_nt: TGTGCCAGCAGCCCTGTAGGGACAAGGGAAGAGACCCAGTACTTC
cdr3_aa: CASSPVGTREETQYF

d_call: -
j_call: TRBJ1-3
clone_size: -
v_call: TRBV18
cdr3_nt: TGTGCCAGCTCAGCAGGTTCCACTGGAAACACCATATATTTT
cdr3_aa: CASSAGSTGNTIYF

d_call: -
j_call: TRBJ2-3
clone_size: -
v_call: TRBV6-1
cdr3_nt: TGTGCCAGCAGTGAACCCTCGGTGGTAATCACAGATACGCAGTATTTT
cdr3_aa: CASSEPSVVITDTQYF

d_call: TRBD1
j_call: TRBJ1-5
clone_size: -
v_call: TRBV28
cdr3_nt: TGTGCCAGCAGATCGACAGGGGGTAGGCAGCCCCAGCATTTT
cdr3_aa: CASRSTGGRQPQHF

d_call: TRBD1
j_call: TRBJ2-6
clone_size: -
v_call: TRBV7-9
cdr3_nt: TGTGCCAGCAGCTTAGAGGGGGCGGTCAACGTCCTGACTTTC
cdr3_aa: CASSLEGAVNVLTF

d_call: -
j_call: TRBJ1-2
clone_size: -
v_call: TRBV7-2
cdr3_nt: TGTGCCAGCAGCTTAGACGATCGGGCGGGGTATGGCTACACCTTC
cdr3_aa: CASSLDDRAGYGYTF

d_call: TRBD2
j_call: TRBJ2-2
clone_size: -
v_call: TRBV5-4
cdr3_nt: TGTGCCAGCAGCTTTAGCGGGATTAAAACCGGGGAGCTGTTTTTT
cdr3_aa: CASSFSGIKTGELFF

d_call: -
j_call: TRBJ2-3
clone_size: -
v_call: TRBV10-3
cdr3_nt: TGTGCCATCAGTGACGGAAGCGCAACCACAGATACGCAGTATTTT
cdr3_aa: CAISDGSATTDTQYF

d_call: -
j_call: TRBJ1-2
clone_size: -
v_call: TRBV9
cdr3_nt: TGTGCCAGCAGCGTAGACCAGGATGGCTATGGCTACACCTTC
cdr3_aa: CASSVDQDGYGYTF

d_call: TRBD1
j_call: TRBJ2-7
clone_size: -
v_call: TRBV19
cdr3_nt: TGTGCTAGTAAGGGGACAGGGGGCTACGAGCAGTACTTC
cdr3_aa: CASKGTGGYEQYF

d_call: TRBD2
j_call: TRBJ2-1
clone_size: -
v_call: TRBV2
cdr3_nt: TGTGCCAGCAATGGGGGGCGGGAGGTTTCCGACAATGAGCAGTTCTTC
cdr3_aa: CASNGGREVSDNEQFF

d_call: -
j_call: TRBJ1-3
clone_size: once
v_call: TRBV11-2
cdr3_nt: TGTGCCAGCAGAGTGACAGGAGGAAACACCATATATTTT
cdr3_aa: CASRVTGGNTIYF

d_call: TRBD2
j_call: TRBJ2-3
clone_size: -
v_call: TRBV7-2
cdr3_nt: TGTGCCAGCCTATTGTTAGCGGGGGGCACAGATACGCAGTATTTT
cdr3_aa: CASLLLAGGTDTQYF

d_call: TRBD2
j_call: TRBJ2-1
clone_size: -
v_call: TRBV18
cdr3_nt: TGTGCCAGCTCACCGACTAGCGGGAGGGCTGAGCAGTTCTTC
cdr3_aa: CASSPTSGRAEQFF

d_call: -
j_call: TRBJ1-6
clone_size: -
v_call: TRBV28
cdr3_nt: TGTGCCAGCAGTTATAAAGGGGGGTTGGGTTCACCCCTCCACTTT
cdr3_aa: CASSYKGGLGSPLHF

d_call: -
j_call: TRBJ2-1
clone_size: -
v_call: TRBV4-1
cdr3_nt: TGCGCCAGCAGGGAGCGGGTAGCCTACAATGAGCAGTTCTTC
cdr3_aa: CASRERVAYNEQFF

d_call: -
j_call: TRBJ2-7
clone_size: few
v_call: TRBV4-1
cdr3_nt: TGCGCCAGCAGCTTAGACAGCTCCTACGAGCAGTACTTC
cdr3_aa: CASSLDSSYEQYF

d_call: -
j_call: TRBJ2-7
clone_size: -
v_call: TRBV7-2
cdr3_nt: TGTGCCAGCAGCGCACAGGTCCCCTACGAGCAGTACTTC
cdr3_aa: CASSAQVPYEQYF

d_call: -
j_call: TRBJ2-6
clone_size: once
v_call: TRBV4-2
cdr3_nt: TGTGCCAGCAGCCAAAGGAGGGGGGCTGGGGCCAACGTCCTGACTTTC
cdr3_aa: CASSQRRGAGANVLTF

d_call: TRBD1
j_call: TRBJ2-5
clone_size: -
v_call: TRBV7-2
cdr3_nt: TGTGCCAGCAGCAATAACAGGGGCCAAGAGACCCAGTACTTC
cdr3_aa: CASSNNRGQETQYF

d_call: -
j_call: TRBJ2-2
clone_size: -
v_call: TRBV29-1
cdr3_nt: TGCAGCGCCACAGGTGGCCTAAACACCGGGGAGCTGTTTTTT
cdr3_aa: CSATGGLNTGELFF

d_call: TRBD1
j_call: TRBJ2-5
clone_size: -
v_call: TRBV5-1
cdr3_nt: TGCGCCAGCAGCTTGGGGGACAGCAAAGAGACCCAGTACTTC
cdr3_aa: CASSLGDSKETQYF